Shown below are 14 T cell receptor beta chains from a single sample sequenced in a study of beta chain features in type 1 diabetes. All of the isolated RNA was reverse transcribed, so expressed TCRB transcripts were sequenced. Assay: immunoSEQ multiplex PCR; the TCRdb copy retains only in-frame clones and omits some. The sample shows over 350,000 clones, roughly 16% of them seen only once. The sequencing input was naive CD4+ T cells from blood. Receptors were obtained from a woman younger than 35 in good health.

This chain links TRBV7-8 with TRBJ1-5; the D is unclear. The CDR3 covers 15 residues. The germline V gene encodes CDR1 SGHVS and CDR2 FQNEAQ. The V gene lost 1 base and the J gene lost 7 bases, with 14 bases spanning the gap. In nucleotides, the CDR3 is TGTGCCAGCAGCTTAGTCGTAACCACAATCCAGCCCCAGCATTTT. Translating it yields CASSLVVTTIQPQHF.

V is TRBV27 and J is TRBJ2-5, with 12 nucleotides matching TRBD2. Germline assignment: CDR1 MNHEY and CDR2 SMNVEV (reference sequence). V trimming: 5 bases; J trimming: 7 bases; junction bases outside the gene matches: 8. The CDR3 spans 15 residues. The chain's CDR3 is CASSPLAGGRGTQYF. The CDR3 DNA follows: TGTGCCAGCAGTCCCCTAGCGGGAGGGAGGGGGACCCAGTACTTC.

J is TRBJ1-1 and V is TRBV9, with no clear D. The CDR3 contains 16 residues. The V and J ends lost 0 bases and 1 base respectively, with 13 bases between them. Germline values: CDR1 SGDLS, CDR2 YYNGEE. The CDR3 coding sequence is TGTGCCAGCAGCGTAGGAGATCTGCGGCCGAACACTGAAGCTTTCTTT. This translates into CASSVGDLRPNTEAFF.

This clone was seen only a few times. CDR3 residues: CASWGVGGVGTEQFF. DNA for the CDR3: TGCGCCAGTTGGGGGGTAGGGGGCGTGGGGACTGAGCAGTTCTTC. V usage is TRBV10-2 and J usage is TRBJ2-1; D possibly corresponds to TRBD1 (7 bases). Germline assignment: CDR1 WSHSY and CDR2 SAAADI. The CDR3 sequence is 15 residues long. V dropped 9 bases and J dropped 9 bases, with 24 bases sitting between them.

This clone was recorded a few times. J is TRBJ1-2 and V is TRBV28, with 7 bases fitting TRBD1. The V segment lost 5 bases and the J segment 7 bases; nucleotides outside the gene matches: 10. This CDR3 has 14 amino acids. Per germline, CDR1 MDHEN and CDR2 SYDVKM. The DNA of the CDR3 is TGTGCCAGCAGTGTGACAGGGTGGGAATCTGGCTACACCTTC. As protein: CASSVTGWESGYTF.

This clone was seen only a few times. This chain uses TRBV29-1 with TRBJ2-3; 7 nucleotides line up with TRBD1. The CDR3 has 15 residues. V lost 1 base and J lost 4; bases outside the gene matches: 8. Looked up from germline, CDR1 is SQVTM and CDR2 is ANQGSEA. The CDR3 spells CSVEAFDRVPDTQYF. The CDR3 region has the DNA TGCAGCGTTGAAGCCTTTGACAGGGTGCCAGATACGCAGTATTTT.

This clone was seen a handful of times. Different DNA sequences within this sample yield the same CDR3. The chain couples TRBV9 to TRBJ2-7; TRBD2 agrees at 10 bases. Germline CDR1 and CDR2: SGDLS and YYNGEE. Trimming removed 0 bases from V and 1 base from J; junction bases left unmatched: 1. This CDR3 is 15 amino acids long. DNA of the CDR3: TGTGCCAGCAGCGTAGGGACTAGCGGTTCCTACGAGCAGTACTTC. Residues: CASSVGTSGSYEQYF.

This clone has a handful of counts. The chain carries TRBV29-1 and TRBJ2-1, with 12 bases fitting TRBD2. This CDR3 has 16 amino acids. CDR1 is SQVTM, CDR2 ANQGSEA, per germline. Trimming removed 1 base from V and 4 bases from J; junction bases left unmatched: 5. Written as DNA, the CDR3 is TGCAGCGTTGAAGCCCCCGGGACTAGCGGGTACAATGAGCAGTTCTTC. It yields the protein CSVEAPGTSGYNEQFF.

CDR3: CASSQDVTSGSTGELFF. The DNA of the CDR3 is TGTGCCAGCAGCCAAGATGTCACTAGCGGGAGTACCGGGGAGCTGTTTTTT. The V call is TRBV4-2, the J call TRBJ2-2; 11 bases match TRBD2. J gave up 5 bases and V 0 bases, and 5 bases lay outside the gene matches. Germline CDR1 LGHNA, CDR2 YNFKEQ. The CDR3 spans 17 residues.

CDR3 in DNA: TGCGCCAGCAGAGACAGCTCTGGAAACACCATATATTTT. Protein product: CASRDSSGNTIYF. The V and J genes are TRBV5-1 and TRBJ1-3; perhaps TRBD1 as D (5 bases). The CDR3 loop spans 13 amino acids. The germline V gene has CDR1 SGHRS and CDR2 YFSETQ. V dropped 5 bases and J dropped 0 bases, with 6 bases sitting between them.

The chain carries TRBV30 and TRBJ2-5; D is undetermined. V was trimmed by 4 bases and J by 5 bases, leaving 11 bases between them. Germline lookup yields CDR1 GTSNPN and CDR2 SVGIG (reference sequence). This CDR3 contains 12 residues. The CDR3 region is CAWNLGLETQYF. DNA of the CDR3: TGTGCCTGGAATTTGGGCTTGGAGACCCAGTACTTC.

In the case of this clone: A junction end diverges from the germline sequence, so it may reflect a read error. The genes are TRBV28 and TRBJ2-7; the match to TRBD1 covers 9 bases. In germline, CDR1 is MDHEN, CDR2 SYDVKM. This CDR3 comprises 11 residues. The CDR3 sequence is CASSSPGQGNF. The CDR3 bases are TGTGCCAGCAGTTCCCCGGGACAGGGAAACTTC.

The CDR3 reads CASTPRGGPGANVLTF. In nucleotides, the CDR3 is TGTGCCAGCACTCCTCGAGGGGGACCTGGGGCCAACGTCCTGACTTTC. The chain carries TRBV4-2 and TRBJ2-6; D perhaps matches TRBD1 (6 bases). The germline V and J ends were trimmed by 7 bases and 2 bases, with 15 bases remaining between them. The CDR3 length is 16 residues. Germline V lookup: CDR1 LGHNA, CDR2 YNFKEQ.

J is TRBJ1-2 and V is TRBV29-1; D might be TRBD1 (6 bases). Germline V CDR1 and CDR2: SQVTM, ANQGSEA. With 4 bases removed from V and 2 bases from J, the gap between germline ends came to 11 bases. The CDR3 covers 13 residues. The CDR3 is CSVGTGLNYGYTF. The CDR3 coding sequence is TGCAGCGTTGGAACAGGGTTAAACTATGGCTACACCTTC.